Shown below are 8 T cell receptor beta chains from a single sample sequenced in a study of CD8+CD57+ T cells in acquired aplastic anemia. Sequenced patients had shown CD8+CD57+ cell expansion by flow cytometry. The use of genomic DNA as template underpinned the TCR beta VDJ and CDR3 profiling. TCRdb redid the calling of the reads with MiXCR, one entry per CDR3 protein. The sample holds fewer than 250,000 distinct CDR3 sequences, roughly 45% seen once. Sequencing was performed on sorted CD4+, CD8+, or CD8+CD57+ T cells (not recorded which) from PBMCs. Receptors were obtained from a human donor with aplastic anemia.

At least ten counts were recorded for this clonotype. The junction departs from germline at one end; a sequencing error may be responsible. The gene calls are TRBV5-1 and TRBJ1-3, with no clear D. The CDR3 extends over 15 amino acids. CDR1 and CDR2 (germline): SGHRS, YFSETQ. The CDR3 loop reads CASSPGPSSGNTIYF. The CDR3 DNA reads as TGTGCCAGCAGCCCAGGACCTAGCTCTGGAAACACCATATATTTT.

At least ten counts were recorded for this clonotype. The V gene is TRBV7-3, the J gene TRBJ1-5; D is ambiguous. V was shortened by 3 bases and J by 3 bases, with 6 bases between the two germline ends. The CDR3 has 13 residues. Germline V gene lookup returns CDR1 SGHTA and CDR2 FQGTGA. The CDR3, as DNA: TGTGCCAGCAGCTTCGATACCAATCAGCCCCAGCATTTT. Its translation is CASSFDTNQPQHF.

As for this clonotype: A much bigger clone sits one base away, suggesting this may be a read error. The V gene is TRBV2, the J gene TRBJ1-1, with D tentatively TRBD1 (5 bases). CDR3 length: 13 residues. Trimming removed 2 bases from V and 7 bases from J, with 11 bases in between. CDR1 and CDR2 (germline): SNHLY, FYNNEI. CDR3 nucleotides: TGTGCCAGCAGTGAACGGGGGGAAGGTGAAGCTTTCTTT. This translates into CASSERGEGEAFF.

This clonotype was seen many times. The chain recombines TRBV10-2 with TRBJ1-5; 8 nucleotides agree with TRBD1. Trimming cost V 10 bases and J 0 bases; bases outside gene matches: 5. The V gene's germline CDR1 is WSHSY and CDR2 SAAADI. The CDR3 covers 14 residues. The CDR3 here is CATSDRDSNQPQHF. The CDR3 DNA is TGCGCCACTTCGGACAGGGATAGCAATCAGCCCCAGCATTTT.

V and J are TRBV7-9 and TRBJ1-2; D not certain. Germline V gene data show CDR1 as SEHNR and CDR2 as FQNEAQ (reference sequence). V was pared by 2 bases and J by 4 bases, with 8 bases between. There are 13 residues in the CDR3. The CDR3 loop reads CASSLLSLYGYTF. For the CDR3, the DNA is TGTGCCAGCAGCTTACTCAGCCTCTATGGCTACACCTTC.

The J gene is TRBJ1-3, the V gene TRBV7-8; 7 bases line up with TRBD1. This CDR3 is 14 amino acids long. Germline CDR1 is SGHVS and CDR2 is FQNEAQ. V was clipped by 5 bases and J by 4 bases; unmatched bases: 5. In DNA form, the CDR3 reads TGTGCCAGCAGCCCGGTGACAGGGGGAAACACCATATATTTT. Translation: CASSPVTGGNTIYF.

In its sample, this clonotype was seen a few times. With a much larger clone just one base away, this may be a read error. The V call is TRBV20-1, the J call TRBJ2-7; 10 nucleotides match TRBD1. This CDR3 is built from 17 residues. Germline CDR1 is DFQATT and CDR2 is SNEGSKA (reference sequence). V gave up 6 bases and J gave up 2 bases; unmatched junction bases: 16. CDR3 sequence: CSASGTGESRRTYEQYF. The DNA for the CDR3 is TGCAGTGCGTCCGGGACAGGGGAATCCCGAAGAACCTACGAGCAGTACTTC.

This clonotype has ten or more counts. As DNA, the CDR3 is TGTGCCAGCAGTGACGCCGGGACACGCAGCTCTGGGGCCAACGTCCTGACTTTC. As protein: CASSDAGTRSSGANVLTF. The chain combines TRBV6-1 with TRBJ2-6; tentatively, D is TRBD1 (6 bases). V was shortened by 3 bases and J by 0 bases, with 15 bases between the two germline ends. CDR1 is MNHNS and CDR2 is SASEGT in the germline V gene. The CDR3 sequence is 18 residues long.